One TCR beta chain is described in this entry. The CDR3 loop spans 15 amino acids. V lost 0 bases to trimming and J lost 0 bases, with 6 bases between them. Germline CDR1 is SGHRS and CDR2 is YFSETQ. This record comes from a study of T cells after somatic rescue of genetic block. Clones were sequenced by immunoSEQ multiplex PCR, and TCRdb holds only the in-frame ones, with some missing. The sample carries more than 10,000 clones, 73% recorded once. The V and J genes are TRBV5-1 and TRBJ2-2; D gene uncertain. Specimen: peripheral blood mononuclear cells (PBMCs). The source of this sequence is a boy aged 5-17 years. The CDR3: CASSLVGPNTGELFF. The CDR3 DNA sequence: TGCGCCAGCAGCTTGGTAGGGCCGAACACCGGGGAGCTGTTTTTT.